The rows below give T cell receptor beta chains drawn from one sample of a study of T cells in Graves' hyperthyroidism and ophthalmopathy. TCRdb passed the multiplex PCR reads through MiXCR, listing each CDR3 protein once. The table shows hundreds of thousands of distinct CDR3 sequences, with around 18% occurring only once. The sequenced sample consisted of blood. These receptors originate from a middle-aged man with Graves' hyperthyroidism. Each CDR3 is given with its conserved first and last residue.

CDR3aa	j_gene	v_gene
CASSLSGTDIMNTGELFF	TRBJ2-2	TRBV28
CASSIQGRGGSSYNEQFF	TRBJ2-1	TRBV5-1
CASSLSGRANTEAFF	TRBJ1-1	TRBV5-1
CSASGGSGVRNTEAFF	TRBJ1-1	TRBV20-1
CASSYSRVGQGARETQYF	TRBJ2-5	TRBV6-2/TRBV6-3
CASSLALLSPEAFF	TRBJ1-1	TRBV3-1
CASSLDPGPGYEQYF	TRBJ2-7	TRBV5-5
CASSLQGGAYNEQFF	TRBJ2-1	TRBV9
CASSMTQGSSYEQYF	TRBJ2-7	TRBV6-1
CASSQHDKNTEAFF	TRBJ1-1	TRBV4-1
CASSPGQGLGSYEQYF	TRBJ2-7	TRBV7-6
CASSRAPGFLDYGYTF	TRBJ1-2	TRBV6-1
CASSQPTIQETQYF	TRBJ2-5	TRBV5-6
CASSLSGFIQPQHF	TRBJ1-5	TRBV28
CSARGGTATNEKLFF	TRBJ1-4	TRBV20-1
CASSGTGGVRSSYEQYF	TRBJ2-7	TRBV28
CSVPGQGSPIQFF	TRBJ2-1	TRBV29-1
CASLPRGSSYNEQFF	TRBJ2-1	TRBV5-1
CASSDPGGPMGETQYF	TRBJ2-5	TRBV6-1
CASSLLPGGGDTEAFF	TRBJ1-1	TRBV4-3
CASGQGATQPQHF	TRBJ1-5	TRBV7-6
CSTRGYSSSGANVLTF	TRBJ2-6	TRBV20-1
CASSSGQTNSPLHF	TRBJ1-6	TRBV11-3
CAWSGIEETQYF	TRBJ2-5	TRBV30
CASSQDSLGDTQYF	TRBJ2-3	TRBV3-1
CASRSLGAGGSEAFF	TRBJ1-1	TRBV28
CASSATAGNTIYF	TRBJ1-3	TRBV18
CASRRGAGNTIYF	TRBJ1-3	TRBV27
CASSLAASGGDEQYF	TRBJ2-7	TRBV12-3/TRBV12-4
CASNGGGPYEQYF	TRBJ2-7	TRBV2
CASSWGLAGDEQFF	TRBJ2-1	TRBV11-1
CASSPRTGVRNEQFF	TRBJ2-1	TRBV4-2
CASSYPLGRRAPEAFF	TRBJ1-1	TRBV7-9
CSASDSSRDSYEQYF	TRBJ2-7	TRBV20-1
CASSEDPRDEQFF	TRBJ2-1	TRBV2
CASTRGSEQYF	TRBJ2-7	TRBV19
CASSPDSASSGNTIYF	TRBJ1-3	TRBV18
CASSLDGGVGGGGYTF	TRBJ1-2	TRBV7-2
CASSVLGVSTDTQYF	TRBJ2-3	TRBV9
CASSLVAGNTGELFF	TRBJ2-2	TRBV7-2
CASSRLAGGGGTDTQYF	TRBJ2-3	TRBV7-3
CASGLTGSVTQYF	TRBJ2-5	TRBV12-5
CSAQTPGQMGHTIYF	TRBJ1-3	TRBV20-1
CASSLARLVSSKQFF	TRBJ2-1	TRBV7-3
CASSMGQGAQPQHF	TRBJ1-5	TRBV19
CASRSGTAYGYTF	TRBJ1-2	TRBV28
CASTRRSQGGEKLFF	TRBJ1-4	TRBV28
CASSPLFPNEQYF	TRBJ2-7	TRBV18
CASRGEVGGYTF	TRBJ1-2	TRBV6-4
CASSLRRDRIYGYTF	TRBJ1-2	TRBV27
CATKGMNTGELFF	TRBJ2-2	TRBV24-1
CATSDLLPTLEGGQNEQFF	TRBJ2-1	TRBV24-1
CSARRGLAENNEQFF	TRBJ2-1	TRBV20-1